Reported below is one TCR beta chain. Its recognized antigen is unknown. No much larger clone is present one base from it, and per-base qualities are unavailable. The CDR3 spans 16 residues, from the cysteine through the phenylalanine. The only DNA kept is the CDR3, 48 bases in frame from the first base. Trimming costs V 3 bases and J 0 bases, and their ends lie 12 bases apart. CDR1 and CDR2, looked up from the germline V gene, are MNHEY and SVGAGI. Libraries were prepared through PCR. Sequencing was performed on an Illumina HiSeq 2500. Molecular barcoding was employed in the preparation of TCR libraries, with unique molecular identifiers being used to normalize TCRbeta repertoire quantification. The public sequencing data were trimmed at Q25 with fastp and processed into clonotypes with MiXCR by TCRdb, which kept only in-frame beta chains. Rows merge per CDR3 protein into single entries with the most common DNA and genes. The sample yields hundreds of thousands of distinct CDR3 sequences; 15% to 20% were counted once. The top ten hold about 4.6% of the sample.

The data belong to a study of T-cell reconstitution after alpha-beta-depleted transplantation in children (dated by TCRdb to 2016 to 2018). Regarding the complete study: Using TCR repertoire profiling, the study quantitatively followed how T-cell immune reconstitution unfolded in children after TCRalphabeta/CD19-depleted allogeneic hematopoietic cell transplantation.

What the authors observed across the whole study: The frequencies of hyperexpanded clones fell over the following months, and after one year, T-cell counts and TCRbeta diversity were mostly attributed to newly produced T cells. The apparently early recovery of alphabetaT-cell counts about two months after transplant reportedly depended on only several hundred rapidly expanded clones that came from non-depleted graft cells. The high TCRbeta diversity at day 60 in some patients was ascribed to recipient T cells and intrathymic progenitors that had survived conditioning.

The meaning of the sample's treatment or condition label: allogeneic hematopoietic cell transplantation with graft depleted of TCRalphabeta T cells and CD19 B cells. The transplant recipients were children given TCRalphabeta/CD19-depleted allogeneic hematopoietic cell grafts. This specimen consisted of PBMCs, mostly from graft donor cells, obtained 360 days after TCRalphabeta/CD19-depleted stem cell transplant. The chain is encoded by TRBV6-5 joined to TRBJ2-1; the D gene is not confidently resolved. The source is a male patient aged 10 to 17 who had a stem cell transplant for acute lymphoblastic leukemia, so the T cells may come from the graft donor. The bases read TGTGCCAGCAGTTATTTCGGGTCAAGCTCCTACAATGAGCAGTTCTTC. This codes for CASSYFGSSSYNEQFF.